Listed here is a single T cell receptor beta chain. Antigen: not known. This record belongs to a study of T cell clones after liver transplantation. About the research overall: Tolerance: complete withdrawal held at least one year, liver enzymes staying within twice normal. Study findings and constraints: In 5 of 8 subjects, circulating graft-donor-reactive CD4 TCRbeta sequences fell significantly after transplant. Conclusions were preliminary, with small, heterogeneous patient groups.

Measured with immunoSEQ multiplex PCR; TCRdb has only the in-frame clones, and not every one. The sample lists roughly 100,000 clones, approximately 79% occurring once. The sequenced sample was CD4+ T cells from blood, obtained 47 months after liver transplant. This clonotype was obtained from a human patient who received a liver transplant. Some T cells could come from the graft donor.

CDR3 loop: CASSFIREQFF. In nucleotides, the CDR3 is TGTGCCAGCAGCTTCATCCGTGAGCAGTTCTTC. V usage is TRBV7-2 and J usage is TRBJ2-1; D gene uncertain. Germline V gene lookup returns CDR1 SGHTA and CDR2 FQGNSA. The CDR3 length is 11 residues. The germline V and J ends were trimmed by 3 bases and 9 bases, with 6 bases remaining between them.